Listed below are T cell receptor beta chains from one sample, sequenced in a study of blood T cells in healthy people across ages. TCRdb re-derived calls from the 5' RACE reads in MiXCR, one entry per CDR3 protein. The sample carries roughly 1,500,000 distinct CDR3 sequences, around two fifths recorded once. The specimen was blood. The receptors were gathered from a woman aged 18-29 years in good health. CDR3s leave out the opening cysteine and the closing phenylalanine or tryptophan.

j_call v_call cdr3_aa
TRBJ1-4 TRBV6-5 ASRPQGRIEKLF
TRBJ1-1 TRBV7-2 ASSLVSTGATEAF
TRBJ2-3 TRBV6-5 ASKVAGPSDTQY
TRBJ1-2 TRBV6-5 ASMGVYGYT
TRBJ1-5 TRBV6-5 ASSYSQGKRQPQH
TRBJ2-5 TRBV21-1 ASSKALQGISLGYQETQY
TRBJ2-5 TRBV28 ASSWGPPETQY
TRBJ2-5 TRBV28 ASSLNKGQETQY
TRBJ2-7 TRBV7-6 ASSLRGSWNEQY
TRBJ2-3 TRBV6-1 ASSDWGQGKDTQY
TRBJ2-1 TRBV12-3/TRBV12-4 ASSVTGTSGQDEQF
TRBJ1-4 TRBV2 ASSDDRVAEKLF
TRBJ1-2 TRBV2 ASTLDSVNYGYT
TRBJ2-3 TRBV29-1 SVVTLLAVDRTDTQY
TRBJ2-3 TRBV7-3 ASSLNGASPDTQY
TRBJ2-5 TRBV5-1 ASSLRSGGGASRETQY
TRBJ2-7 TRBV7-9 ASSFTAEPGEQY
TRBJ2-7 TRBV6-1 ASSARIGTPSYEQY
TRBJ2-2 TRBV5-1 ASSPNTGAGGTGELF
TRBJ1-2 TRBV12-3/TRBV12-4 ASRSGLGYAGYT
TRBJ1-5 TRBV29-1 SAVLGMGWVNQPQH
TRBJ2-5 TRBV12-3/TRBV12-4 ASSPSGTVLSLETQY
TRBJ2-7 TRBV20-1 SARDQEESYEQY
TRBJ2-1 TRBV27 ASSMTALSQYNEQF
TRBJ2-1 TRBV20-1 SARARGEQF
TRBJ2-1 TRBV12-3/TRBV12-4 ASRRTGVSYNEQF
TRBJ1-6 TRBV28 ASRDRVGSPLH
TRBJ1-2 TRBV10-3 AISAEAGVGYT
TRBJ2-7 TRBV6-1 ASNQWGQQY
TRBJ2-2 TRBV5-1 ASSFSSGWPDTGELF
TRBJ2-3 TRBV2 ASNQLAGGGNTQY
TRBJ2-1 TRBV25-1 ASSASLGLAGGSNEQF
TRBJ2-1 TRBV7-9 ASSSMLGEQF
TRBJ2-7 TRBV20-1 SARGDTLGEQY
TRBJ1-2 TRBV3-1 ASSPLRTASNYGYT
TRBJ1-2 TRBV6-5 ASSFSTGGQTGYT
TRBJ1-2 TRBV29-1 SVNTGDYGYT
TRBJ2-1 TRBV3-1 ASSRGVRTSGRGDEQF
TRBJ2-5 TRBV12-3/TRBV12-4 TSSSPLADEETQY
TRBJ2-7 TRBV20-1 SARRSHSLSAYEQY
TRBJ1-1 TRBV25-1 ASTFGGNTEAF
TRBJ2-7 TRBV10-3 AISLPGTSGSEQY
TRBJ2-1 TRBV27 ASSNERGTYKINEQF
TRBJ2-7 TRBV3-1 ASSQDYYEQY
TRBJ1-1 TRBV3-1 ASSPLVGLNTEAF
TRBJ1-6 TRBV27 ASKPRDRYNSPLH
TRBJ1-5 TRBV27 ASRLQGALGQPQH
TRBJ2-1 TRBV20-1 SASRPSNEQF
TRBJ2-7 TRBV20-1 SARRGGSSYEQY
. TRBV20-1 SARDRRGANIQY
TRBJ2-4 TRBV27 ASRMLLSSYEQC
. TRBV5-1 ASSGASEETQY
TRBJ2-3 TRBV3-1 ASSQDRLAGEKTDTQY
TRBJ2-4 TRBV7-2 ASTGGGAKNIQY
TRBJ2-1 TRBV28 ASTEGLAGDPYNEQF